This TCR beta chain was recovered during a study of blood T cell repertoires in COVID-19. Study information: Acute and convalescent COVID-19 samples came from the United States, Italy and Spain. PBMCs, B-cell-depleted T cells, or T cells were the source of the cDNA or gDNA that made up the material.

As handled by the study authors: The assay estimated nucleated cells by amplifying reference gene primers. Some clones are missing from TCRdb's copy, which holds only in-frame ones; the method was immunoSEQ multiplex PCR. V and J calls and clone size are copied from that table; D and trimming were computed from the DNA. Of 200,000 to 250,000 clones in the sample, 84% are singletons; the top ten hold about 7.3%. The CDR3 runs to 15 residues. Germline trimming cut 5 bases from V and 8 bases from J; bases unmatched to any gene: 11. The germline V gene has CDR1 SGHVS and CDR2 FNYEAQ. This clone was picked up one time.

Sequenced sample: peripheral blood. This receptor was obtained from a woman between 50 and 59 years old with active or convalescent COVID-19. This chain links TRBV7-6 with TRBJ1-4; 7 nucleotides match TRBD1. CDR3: CASSVSGGYREKLFF. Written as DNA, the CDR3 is TGTGCCAGCAGCGTTTCAGGGGGATATCGAGAAAAACTGTTTTTT.